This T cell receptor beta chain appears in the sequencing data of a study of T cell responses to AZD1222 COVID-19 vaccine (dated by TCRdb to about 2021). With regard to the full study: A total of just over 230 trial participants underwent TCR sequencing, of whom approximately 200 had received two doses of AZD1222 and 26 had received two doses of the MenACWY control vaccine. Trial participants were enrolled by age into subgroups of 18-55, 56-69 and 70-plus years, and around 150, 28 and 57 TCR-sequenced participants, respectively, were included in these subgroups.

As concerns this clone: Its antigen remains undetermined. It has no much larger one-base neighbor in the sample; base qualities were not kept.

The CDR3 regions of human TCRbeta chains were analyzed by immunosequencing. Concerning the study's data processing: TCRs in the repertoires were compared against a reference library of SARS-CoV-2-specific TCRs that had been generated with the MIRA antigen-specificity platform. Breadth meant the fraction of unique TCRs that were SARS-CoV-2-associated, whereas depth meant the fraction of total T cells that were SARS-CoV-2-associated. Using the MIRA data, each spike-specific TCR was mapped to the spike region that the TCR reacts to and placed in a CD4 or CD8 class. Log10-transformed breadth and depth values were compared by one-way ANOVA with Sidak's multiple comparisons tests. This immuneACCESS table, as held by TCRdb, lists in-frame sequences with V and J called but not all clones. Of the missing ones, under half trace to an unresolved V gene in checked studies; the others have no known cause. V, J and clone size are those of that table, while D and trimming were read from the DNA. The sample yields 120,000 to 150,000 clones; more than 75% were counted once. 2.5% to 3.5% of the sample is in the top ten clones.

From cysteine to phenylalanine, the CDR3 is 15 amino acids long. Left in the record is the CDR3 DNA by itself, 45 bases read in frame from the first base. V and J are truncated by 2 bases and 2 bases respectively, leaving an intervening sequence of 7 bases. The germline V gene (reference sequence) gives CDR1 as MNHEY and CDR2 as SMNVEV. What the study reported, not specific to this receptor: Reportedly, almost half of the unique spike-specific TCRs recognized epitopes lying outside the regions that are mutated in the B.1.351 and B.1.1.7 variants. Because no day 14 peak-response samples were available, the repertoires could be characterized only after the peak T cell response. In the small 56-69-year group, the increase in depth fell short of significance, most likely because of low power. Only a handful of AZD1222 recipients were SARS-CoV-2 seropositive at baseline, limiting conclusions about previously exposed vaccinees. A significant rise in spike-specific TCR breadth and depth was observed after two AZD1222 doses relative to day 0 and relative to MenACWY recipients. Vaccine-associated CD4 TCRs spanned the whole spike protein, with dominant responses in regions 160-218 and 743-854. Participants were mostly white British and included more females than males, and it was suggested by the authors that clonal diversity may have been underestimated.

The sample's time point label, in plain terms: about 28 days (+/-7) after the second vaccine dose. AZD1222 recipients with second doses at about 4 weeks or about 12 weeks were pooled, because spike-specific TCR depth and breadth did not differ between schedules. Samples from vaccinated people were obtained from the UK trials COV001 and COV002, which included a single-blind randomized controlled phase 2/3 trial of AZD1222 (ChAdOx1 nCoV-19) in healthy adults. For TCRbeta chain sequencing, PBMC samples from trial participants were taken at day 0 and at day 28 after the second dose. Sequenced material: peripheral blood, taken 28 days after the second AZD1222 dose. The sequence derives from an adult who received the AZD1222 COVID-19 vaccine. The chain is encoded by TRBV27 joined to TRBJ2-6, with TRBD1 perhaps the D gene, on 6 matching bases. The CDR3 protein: CASSLQGTGANVLTF. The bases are TGTGCCAGCAGTTTACAGGGGACTGGGGCCAACGTCCTGACTTTC.